This T cell receptor beta chain was sequenced in a study of T cell clonality in common variable immunodeficiency. General study points: TCRbeta clonality was increased in CVID versus healthy controls.

This clone has at least ten counts. What it recognizes is unknown. Assay used: immunoSEQ multiplex PCR; TCRdb lists only in-frame clones, some missing. This repertoire lists around 60,000 clones without singletons; around 1.7% sits in the top ten. Sequenced material: peripheral blood mononuclear cells. This TCR came from a person aged 18-70 years in good health.

CDR3 residues: CASREIAGSYNEQFF. Partial CDR3 DNA: TGTGCCAGTAGGGAGATAGCGGGGTCCTACAATGAG. This chain joins TRBV19 and TRBJ2-1; TRBD2 agrees at 8 bases. Read data end 3 residues before the CDR3 end; the end is taken from the germline J gene. The trim removed 6 bases at V and 1 base at J, leaving 5 bases unmatched. Germline CDR1 and CDR2: LNHDA and SQIVND (reference sequence). This CDR3 comprises 15 residues.